This is a list of T cell receptor beta chains from one sample in a study of blood T cell repertoires in COVID-19. Clones were sequenced by immunoSEQ multiplex PCR, and TCRdb holds only the in-frame ones, with some missing. The repertoire holds more than 250,000 clones, with 75% to 90% as singletons. Input material: peripheral blood. All receptors derive from a man in his fifties or sixties who had recovered from COVID-19. Each CDR3 is given with its conserved first and last residue. D genes are given only for firm matches. Only part of the rows carry a size: once, few, many, or a class if the clone is expanded.

-,TRBJ1-1,-,TRBV6-1,TGTGCCAGCAGTGATCCAGGGAGGTACACTGAAGCTTTCTTT,CASSDPGRYTEAFF
-,TRBJ2-3,TRBD1,TRBV18,TGTGCCAGCTCACGTGGGGACAGGGGCACAGATACGCAGTATTTT,CASSRGDRGTDTQYF
-,TRBJ2-1,-,TRBV29-1,TGCAGCGTTGTATCCAGGGGCACCTACAATGAGCAGTTCTTC,CSVVSRGTYNEQFF
-,TRBJ2-7,-,TRBV5-1,TGCGCCAGCAGTCAGGCGAGCTCCTACGAGCAGTACTTC,CASSQASSYEQYF
-,TRBJ2-3,TRBD2,TRBV3-1/TRBV3-2,TGTGCCAGCAGCCAAGCTCACCCGGGACTAAAGGATACGCAGTATTTT,CASSQAHPGLKDTQYF
-,TRBJ1-1,-,TRBV5-1,TGCGCCAGCAGCTCCACGGGGGAGACTGAAGCTTTCTTT,CASSSTGETEAFF
once,TRBJ1-5,-,TRBV28,TGTGCCAGCGATGCCCGGCAGGGTAGCAATCAGCCCCAGCATTTT,CASDARQGSNQPQHF
-,TRBJ1-1,-,TRBV6-5,TGTGCCAGCAGTCTCACAGTCAGGGCTGAAGCTTTCTTT,CASSLTVRAEAFF
few,TRBJ1-5,-,TRBV12-3/TRBV12-4,TGTGCCAGCACCAGACAGCTCAATCAGCCCCAGCATTTT,CASTRQLNQPQHF
-,TRBJ2-7,-,TRBV19,TGTGCCAGTAGTATGACAGTAGGTGCCTACGAGCAGTACTTC,CASSMTVGAYEQYF
once,TRBJ2-1,-,TRBV5-6,TGTGCCAGCAGCTTGTACTGGAATCCTAGCACTGAGCAGTTCTTC,CASSLYWNPSTEQFF
-,TRBJ2-3,TRBD2,TRBV3-1/TRBV3-2,TGTGCCAGCAGCCAAACTAGCGGGAGCACAGATACGCAGTATTTT,CASSQTSGSTDTQYF
-,TRBJ2-3,TRBD2,TRBV2,TGTGCCAGCAGTGAACTAGCGGGACTAAACACAGATACGCAGTATTTT,CASSELAGLNTDTQYF
-,TRBJ1-1,TRBD1,TRBV5-1,TGCGCCAGCAGCTACACAGGGGACACTGAAGCTTTCTTT,CASSYTGDTEAFF
-,TRBJ1-4,-,TRBV6-2/TRBV6-3,TGTGCCAGCAGTCCCCGCCAACAGGGTTTTTTTGGTCTCAATGAAAAACTGTTTTTT,CASSPRQQGFFGLNEKLFF
-,TRBJ2-7,TRBD1,TRBV19,TGTGCCAGTAGTGGGCGACAGGGGCTCTCCTACGAGCAGTACTTC,CASSGRQGLSYEQYF
-,TRBJ2-1,TRBD2,TRBV18,TGTGCCAGCTCACCAGGGACTAGCGGGAGGGATGAGCAGTTCTTC,CASSPGTSGRDEQFF
-,TRBJ2-7,-,TRBV3-1/TRBV3-2,TGTGCCAGCAGTCCGGGGCGGGATTACGAGCAGTACTTC,CASSPGRDYEQYF
once,TRBJ2-1,TRBD1,TRBV27,TGTGCCAGCAGTGTATGGGACAGTGGGAATCAGCAAGGGCAGTTCTTC,CASSVWDSGNQQGQFF
-,TRBJ1-5,-,TRBV30,TGTGCCTGGAGTCGGGGGGAGGGTCAGCCCCAGCATTTT,CAWSRGEGQPQHF
-,TRBJ2-5,-,TRBV7-2,TGTGCCAGCAGCTCCCCCCCCCGGGAGACCCAGTACTTC,CASSSPPRETQYF
-,TRBJ2-1,-,TRBV28,TGTGCCAGCATGGTGGGCAGGGGTCGGGGTGAGCAGTTCTTC,CASMVGRGRGEQFF
-,TRBJ2-7,-,TRBV2,TGTGCCGGGCAACGGGACACCAAATACGAGCAGTACTTC,CAGQRDTKYEQYF
-,TRBJ1-1,-,TRBV5-1,TGCGCCAGCAGCTTACAGAGCATGAACACTGAAGCTTTCTTT,CASSLQSMNTEAFF
-,TRBJ1-5,-,TRBV21-1,TGTGCCAGCAGCAATGGCGACACCAATCAGCCCCAGCATTTT,CASSNGDTNQPQHF
-,TRBJ2-3,TRBD2,TRBV6-5,TGTGCCAGCAGTCTATTCGGGACTAGTCCAGATACGCAGTATTTT,CASSLFGTSPDTQYF
few,TRBJ2-3,-,TRBV6-4,TGTGCCAGCAGTGAAGCGCCGGGCACAGATACGCAGTATTTT,CASSEAPGTDTQYF
-,TRBJ1-6,-,TRBV19,TGTGCCAGTAGTATAGATGGGGGGTCTCCCCTCCACTTT,CASSIDGGSPLHF
-,TRBJ1-5,-,TRBV28,TGTGCCAGCAAGCCAGGGTCGGGCAATCAGCCCCAGCATTTT,CASKPGSGNQPQHF
-,TRBJ2-3,-,TRBV6-1,TGTGCCAGCAGTGAATCGATTTCGGGCACAGATACGCAGTATTTT,CASSESISGTDTQYF
-,TRBJ1-1,-,TRBV5-1,TGCGCCAGCAGCCCAGTCGGGGGTGAAGCTTTCTTT,CASSPVGGEAFF
-,TRBJ2-7,TRBD1,TRBV7-6,TGTGCCAGCAGCTCTTCCCTTGGGACAGGCTACGAGCAGTACTTC,CASSSSLGTGYEQYF
-,TRBJ2-6,-,TRBV24-1,TGTGCCACCAGTGATCAAGGGGGGGACTCTGGGGCCAACGTCCTGACTTTC,CATSDQGGDSGANVLTF
-,TRBJ2-5,-,TRBV7-2,TGTGCCAGCAGCGGGGGGACAGTCCAAGAGACCCAGTACTTC,CASSGGTVQETQYF
many,TRBJ2-2,-,TRBV28,TGTGCCAGCACCTTGAAGGCGGGCGGGGAGCTGTTTTTT,CASTLKAGGELFF
-,TRBJ1-2,-,TRBV5-6,TGTGCCAGCAGCCCGGATATGGGGGGAAACTATGGCTACACCTTC,CASSPDMGGNYGYTF
-,TRBJ1-1,-,TRBV2,TGTGCCAGCAGTGAAGATAAGGGGCTGCGAACTGAAGCTTTCTTT,CASSEDKGLRTEAFF
-,TRBJ1-2,-,TRBV21-1,TGTGCCAGCAGCATCTGGGGCTGGGCTAACTATGGCTACACCTTC,CASSIWGWANYGYTF
-,TRBJ2-7,-,TRBV5-4,TGTGCCAGCAGCCCCACTGGGCCCATGAGCTCCTACGAGCAGTACTTC,CASSPTGPMSSYEQYF
-,TRBJ2-1,TRBD2,TRBV7-9,TGTGCCAGCAGCCTCGGACTAGCGGGATTCAATGAGCAGTTCTTC,CASSLGLAGFNEQFF